This T cell receptor beta chain was observed in a study of blood T cell repertoires in COVID-19. CDR3 length equals 14 residues. V was clipped by 6 bases and J by 3 bases; unmatched bases: 7. CDR1 and CDR2 from the germline V gene are MNHEY and SVGEGT. Produced via immunoSEQ multiplex PCR; TCRdb's table is partial and in-frame only. The sample records about 350,000 clones, about 90% being singletons. V usage is TRBV6-2 or TRBV6-3 and J usage is TRBJ1-1; TRBD1 agrees at 7 bases. This receptor was identified in a woman between 25 and 40 years old who had recovered from COVID-19. What was sequenced was PBMCs or T cells enriched from blood (not recorded which). The CDR3 region is CASSLHRGDTEAFF. The DNA for the CDR3 is TGTGCCAGCAGCCTACACAGGGGTGACACTGAAGCTTTCTTT.